The rows below give T cell receptor beta chains drawn from one sample of a study of blood T cell repertoires in COVID-19. Method: immunoSEQ multiplex PCR; TCRdb's copy keeps in-frame clones and lacks some. The sample shows about 170,000 clones, 80% to 90% of them seen only once. Sequences were obtained from peripheral blood. The source of these receptors is a man aged 18 to 30 with active or convalescent COVID-19. CDR3s leave out the opening cysteine and the closing phenylalanine or tryptophan. The order of the fields is V gene, CDR3 length, clone size, J gene, CDR3 protein. Size is omitted from some rows. Given values are once, few, many or a class for expanded clones.

v_gene: TRBV4-1
len: 13
abundance: NA
j_gene: TRBJ1-4
CDR3aa: ASSQGTVTNEKLF

v_gene: TRBV6-5
len: 11
abundance: NA
j_gene: TRBJ1-1
CDR3aa: ASSYNSGVKAF

v_gene: TRBV10-2
len: 12
abundance: NA
j_gene: TRBJ1-5
CDR3aa: ASSVVTAVEPQH

v_gene: TRBV19
len: 17
abundance: NA
j_gene: TRBJ2-6
CDR3aa: ASSIILGQARPGANVLT

v_gene: TRBV20-1
len: 9
abundance: NA
j_gene: TRBJ2-3
CDR3aa: SASQGPTQY

v_gene: TRBV15
len: 11
abundance: NA
j_gene: TRBJ2-7
CDR3aa: ATSRATHYEQY

v_gene: TRBV24-1
len: 16
abundance: NA
j_gene: TRBJ1-5
CDR3aa: ATSDTRTGNWDNQPQH

v_gene: TRBV19
len: 13
abundance: NA
j_gene: TRBJ1-5
CDR3aa: ASSPLDRPGQPQH

v_gene: TRBV2
len: 12
abundance: NA
j_gene: TRBJ2-1
CDR3aa: ASKWDRGGDEQF

v_gene: TRBV18
len: 15
abundance: NA
j_gene: TRBJ2-6
CDR3aa: ASSPGQGATGANVLT

v_gene: TRBV6-1
len: 13
abundance: NA
j_gene: TRBJ1-2
CDR3aa: ASISRDRQSYGYT

v_gene: TRBV6-2/TRBV6-3
len: 14
abundance: NA
j_gene: TRBJ2-7
CDR3aa: ASSYGGQGLSYEQY

v_gene: TRBV11-3
len: 11
abundance: NA
j_gene: TRBJ2-3
CDR3aa: ASSLAAADTQY

v_gene: TRBV12-3/TRBV12-4
len: 10
abundance: NA
j_gene: TRBJ1-2
CDR3aa: ASSARPGSYT

v_gene: TRBV28
len: 11
abundance: NA
j_gene: TRBJ1-1
CDR3aa: ASSLEASRWAF

v_gene: TRBV19
len: 13
abundance: once
j_gene: TRBJ1-4
CDR3aa: ASSIGTGKTEKLF

v_gene: TRBV7-9
len: 14
abundance: NA
j_gene: TRBJ1-3
CDR3aa: ASSFVGEGSGNTIY